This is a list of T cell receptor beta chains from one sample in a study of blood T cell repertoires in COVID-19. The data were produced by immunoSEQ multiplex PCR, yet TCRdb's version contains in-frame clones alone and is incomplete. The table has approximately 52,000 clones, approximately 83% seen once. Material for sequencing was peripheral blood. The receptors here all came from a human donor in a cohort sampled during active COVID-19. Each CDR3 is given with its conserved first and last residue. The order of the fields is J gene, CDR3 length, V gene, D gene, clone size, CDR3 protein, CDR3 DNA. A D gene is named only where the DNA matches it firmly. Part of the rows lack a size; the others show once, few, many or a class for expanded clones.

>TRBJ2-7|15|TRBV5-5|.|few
CASSLDGGNSYEQYF
TGTGCCAGCAGCTTGGACGGGGGTAACTCCTACGAGCAGTACTTC
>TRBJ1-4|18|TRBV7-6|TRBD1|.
CASSLSAKQGAQNEKLFF
TGTGCCAGCAGCTTATCCGCGAAACAGGGGGCGCAGAATGAAAAACTGTTTTTT
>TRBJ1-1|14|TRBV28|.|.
CASSFKEEGTEAFF
TGTGCCAGCAGTTTTAAGGAGGAGGGGACTGAAGCTTTCTTT
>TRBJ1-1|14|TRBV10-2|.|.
CASTQGGVNTEAFF
TGCGCCAGCACCCAGGGAGGGGTGAACACTGAAGCTTTCTTT
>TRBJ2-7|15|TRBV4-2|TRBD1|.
CASSQDGRQGYEQYF
TGTGCCAGCAGCCAAGATGGGAGACAGGGTTACGAGCAGTACTTC
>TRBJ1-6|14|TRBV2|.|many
CASTLQGPNSPLHF
TGTGCCAGCACCCTCCAGGGGCCCAATTCACCCCTCCACTTT
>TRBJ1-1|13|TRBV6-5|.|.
CASFREMNTEAFF
TGTGCCAGCTTTAGGGAGATGAACACTGAAGCTTTCTTT
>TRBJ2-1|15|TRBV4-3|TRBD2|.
CASSQGGGRATEQFF
TGCGCCAGCAGCCAAGGGGGCGGGAGGGCCACTGAGCAGTTCTTC
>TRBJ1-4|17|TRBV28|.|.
CASSRGLLGQWNEKLFF
TGTGCCAGCAGCCGAGGCCTTCTTGGACAATGGAATGAAAAACTGTTTTTT
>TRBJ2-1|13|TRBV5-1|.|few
CASSLEPNNEQFF
TGCGCCAGCAGCCTCGAACCTAACAATGAGCAGTTCTTC
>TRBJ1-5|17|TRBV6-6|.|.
CASSLRGARPSNQPQHF
TGTGCCAGCAGTCTTCGGGGGGCGCGGCCTAGCAATCAGCCCCAGCATTTT
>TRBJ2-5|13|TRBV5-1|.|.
CASSTSTQETQYF
TGCGCCAGCAGTACTTCCACCCAAGAGACCCAGTACTTC
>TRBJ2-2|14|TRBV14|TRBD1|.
CASSRNRGTGELFF
TGTGCCAGCAGCCGGAACAGGGGCACCGGGGAGCTGTTTTTT
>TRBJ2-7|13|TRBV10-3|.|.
CAISEQGSGEQYF
TGTGCCATCAGTGAGCAGGGATCGGGCGAGCAGTACTTC
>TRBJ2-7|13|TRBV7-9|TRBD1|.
CASSPDRGYEQYF
TGTGCCAGCAGCCCCGACAGGGGTTACGAGCAGTACTTC
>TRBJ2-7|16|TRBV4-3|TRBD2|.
CASSPGGTSGSYEQYF
TGCGCCAGCAGCCCGGGGGGGACTAGCGGAAGCTACGAGCAGTACTTC
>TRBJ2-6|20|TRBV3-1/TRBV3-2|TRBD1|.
CASSQDLTGGRVPGANVLTF
TGTGCCAGCAGCCAAGATCTTACAGGGGGCCGCGTACCTGGGGCCAACGTCCTGACTTTC
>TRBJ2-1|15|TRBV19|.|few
CASSIDRDIYNEQFF
TGTGCCAGTAGTATAGATCGGGACATCTACAATGAGCAGTTCTTC
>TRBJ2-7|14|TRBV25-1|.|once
CASSPMAFSYEQYF
TGTGCCAGCAGCCCAATGGCTTTCTCCTACGAGCAGTACTTC
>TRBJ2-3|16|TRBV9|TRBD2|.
CASSALAGGGTDTQYF
TGTGCCAGCAGCGCCCTAGCGGGAGGGGGCACAGATACGCAGTATTTT
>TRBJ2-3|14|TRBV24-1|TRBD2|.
CATSGALAGDTQYF
TGTGCCACCAGTGGGGCTCTAGCGGGAGATACGCAGTATTTT
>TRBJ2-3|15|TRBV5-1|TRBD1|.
CASSLWGQSTDTQYF
TGCGCCAGCAGCTTGTGGGGACAGAGCACAGATACGCAGTATTTT